The present TCR beta chain was sequenced within a study of response to subunit inactivated influenza vaccine. General observations from the study: Researchers suggested that each seasonal influenza vaccination recruits few new T cells.

Each CDR3 protein is one row after TCRdb ran MiXCR on the RT-PCR reads. The table shows 150,000 or so distinct CDR3 sequences, with approximately 11% occurring only once. This clonotype appeared a few times. Antigen: not known. V dropped 0 bases and J dropped 0; count of bases not matched to a gene: 10. This CDR3 comprises 18 residues. CDR1 is SQVTM and CDR2 is ANQGSEA in the germline V gene. This sequence was found in a man between 50 and 75 years old who received an inactivated influenza vaccine. The gene calls are TRBV29-1 and TRBJ1-2; 10 nucleotides agree with TRBD1. The input for sequencing was CD8+ T cells sorted from PBMCs, taken less than 30 months after vaccination. CDR3 residues: CSVEDQGQGSPTNYGYTF. The CDR3 nucleotides read TGCAGCGTTGAAGATCAGGGACAGGGGTCTCCAACTAACTATGGCTACACCTTC.